What follows are 2 T cell receptor beta chains derived from one specimen sequenced in a study of spatial heterogeneity in lung cancer. TCRdb re-derived calls from the 5' RACE reads in MiXCR, one entry per CDR3 protein. Of thousands of distinct CDR3 sequences in the sample, around 5.4% were seen once. As to time point: sample taken at primary tumor resection. Unsorted tumor, nontumor lung tissue or cryopreserved PBMC supplied the whole RNA. The sample here was PBMCs, taken at surgery. These TCRs come from a male donor with early-stage non-small cell lung cancer.

This clonotype was observed at least ten times. V gene TRBV7-2 combines with J gene TRBJ1-1; TRBD1 matches at 7 bases. This CDR3 contains 16 residues. CDR1 is SGHTA and CDR2 is FQGNSA in the germline V gene. Losses at the gene ends were 5 bases for V and 7 bases for J; bases not matched to a gene: 16. CDR3 residues: CASSPGLQDRFHEAFF. The CDR3 nucleotides read TGTGCCAGCAGCCCCGGTCTTCAGGACAGGTTCCATGAAGCTTTCTTT. Looking up the rest from reference TRBV7-2 and TRBJ1-1 gives the full variable domain: GAGVSQSPSNKVTEKGKDVELRCDPISGHTALYWYRQSLGQGLEFLIYFQGNSAPDKSGLPSDRFSAERTGGSVSTLTIQRTQQEDSAVYLCASSPGLQDRFHEAFFGQGTRLTVV.

This clonotype appeared many times. V usage is TRBV28 and J usage is TRBJ1-5; D gene unclear. Germline values: CDR1 MDHEN, CDR2 SYDVKM. The CDR3 contains 14 residues. V was shortened by 6 bases and J by 5 bases, with 14 bases between the two germline ends. CDR3 in DNA: TGTGCCAGCAGCCCGAACCCGGGTTATCAGCCCCAGCATTTT. It yields the protein CASSPNPGYQPQHF.